These 32 T cell receptor beta chains were sequenced from one sample in a study of sequential checkpoint blockade in melanoma. Produced via immunoSEQ multiplex PCR; TCRdb's table is partial and in-frame only. Seen here are 40,000 or so clones, approximately 85% observed once, and the top ten hold approximately 6%. Treatment of the sample: randomized to nivolumab then ipilimumab (arm A) or the reverse (arm B). This specimen consisted of CD8+ T cells sorted from blood (inferred from file names), obtained from a patient given nivolumab and ipilimumab in sequence. These receptors were obtained from a human donor with melanoma.

The chain joins TRBV5-6 to TRBJ2-1; TRBD1 might be the D (5 bases). V lost 3 bases and J lost 10, with 11 bases in between. Germline CDR1 is SGHDT and CDR2 is YYEEEE. This CDR3 is built from 12 residues. CDR3 DNA sequence: TGTGCCAGCAGCTCGGCCTACAGGGAGCAGTTCTTC. Translated: CASSSAYREQFF. Full variable domain (rest looked up from reference TRBV5-6 and TRBJ2-1): DAGVTQSPTHLIKTRGQQVTLRCSPKSGHDTVSWYQQALGQGPQFIFQYYEEEERQRGNFPDRFSGHQFPNYSSELNVNALLLGDSALYLCASSSAYREQFFGPGTRLTVL.

CDR3 DNA: TGTGCCAGTAGTATAGTGGGAGGGTCCTATAGCAATCAGCCCCAGCATTTT. Protein: CASSIVGGSYSNQPQHF. The chain uses TRBV19 and TRBJ1-5, with unresolved D. V was shortened by 1 base and J by 0 bases, with 13 bases between the two germline ends. This CDR3 is built from 17 residues. Germline loops: CDR1 LNHDA, CDR2 SQIVND (reference sequence).

The chain recombines TRBV7-9 with TRBJ1-4, with D possibly TRBD1 on 5 matching bases. CDR1 and CDR2 from the germline V gene are SEHNR and FQNEAQ (reference sequence). V lost 5 bases to trimming and J lost 0 bases, with 19 bases between them. This CDR3 region has 18 residues. The CDR3, as DNA: TGTGCCAGCAGCCGGTCGGGGGAAAGTAAATCAACTAATGAAAAACTGTTTTTT. It specifies CASSRSGESKSTNEKLFF.

Only a few counts were recorded for this clone. The chain carries TRBV6-5 and TRBJ2-1; TRBD2 aligns across 11 bases. With V trimmed by 6 bases and J by 8 bases, 9 bases remained unmatched. The CDR3 loop spans 15 amino acids. Germline lookup yields CDR1 MNHEY and CDR2 SVGAGI. The CDR3 DNA is TGTGCCAGCAGGGGGATAGCGGGAGGGGTCCATGAGCAGTTCTTC. The encoded protein is CASRGIAGGVHEQFF.

This clone was counted a few times. The chain recombines TRBV9 with TRBJ2-3; no firm D call. The CDR3 has 16 residues. The germline V gene encodes CDR1 SGDLS and CDR2 YYNGEE. V lost 4 bases and J lost 0, with 15 bases in between. CDR3 nucleotide sequence: TGTGCCAGCAGCCACCCCACCCTAGAGAGCACAGATACGCAGTATTTT. Protein sequence: CASSHPTLESTDTQYF. The variable domain in full, completed from reference TRBV9 and TRBJ2-3, reads DSGVTQTPKHLITATGQRVTLRCSPRSGDLSVYWYQQSLDQGLQFLIQYYNGEERAKGNILERFSAQQFPDLHSELNLSSLELGDSALYFCASSHPTLESTDTQYFGPGTRLTVL.

This clone was seen just once. The chain is built from TRBV5-1 and TRBJ1-1; no definite D call. Germline V gene sequence: CDR1 SGHRS, CDR2 YFSETQ. V was shortened by 3 bases and J by 6 bases, with 15 bases between the two germline ends. The CDR3 extends over 14 amino acids. CDR3 sequence (DNA): TGCGCCAGCAGCTCTGCTTTGGGCAGGTCTGAAGCTTTCTTT. Translation: CASSSALGRSEAFF.

The gene calls are TRBV27 and TRBJ2-1; TRBD1 is a possible D gene (6 bases). Trimming took 5 bases from V and 4 from J, leaving 12 bases between them. The length of the CDR3 is 14 residues. Per the germline V gene, CDR1 is MNHEY and CDR2 is SMNVEV (reference sequence). CDR3 bases: TGTGCCAGCAGTCCAGTGGGACAATACAATGAGCAGTTCTTC. Translating it yields CASSPVGQYNEQFF.

The rearrangement links TRBV28 to TRBJ1-6; 8 nucleotides agree with TRBD1. CDR1 is MDHEN and CDR2 is SYDVKM in the germline V gene. Trimming removed 5 bases from V and 9 bases from J; junction bases left unmatched: 6. The CDR3 spans 14 residues. For the CDR3, the DNA is TGTGCCAGCAGTCGGACAGGGTCCTTTTCACCCCTCCACTTT. It translates to CASSRTGSFSPLHF.

This chain joins TRBV9 and TRBJ2-2; TRBD1 is a possible D gene (6 bases). Germline V gene lookup returns CDR1 SGDLS and CDR2 YYNGEE. The CDR3 is 15 residues long. The germline V and J ends were trimmed by 0 bases and 8 bases, with 14 bases remaining between them. The CDR3 here is CASSVGASQGGELFF. The CDR3 coding sequence is TGTGCCAGCAGCGTAGGGGCATCCCAGGGGGGGGAGCTGTTTTTT.

V usage is TRBV6-1 and J usage is TRBJ2-5, with a weak D call TRBD1 (6 bases). Germline lookup yields CDR1 MNHNS and CDR2 SASEGT. The CDR3 is made up of 14 amino acids. The V and J ends lost 6 bases and 5 bases respectively, with 16 bases between them. The CDR3 is CASRTPGAEETQYF. For the CDR3, the DNA is TGTGCCAGCAGGACCCCAGGGGCGGAGGAGACCCAGTACTTC.

This sequence joins TRBV2 and TRBJ2-7; no firm D call. V lost 5 bases, J lost 1 base, and 12 bases lay in between. Germline lookup yields CDR1 SNHLY and CDR2 FYNNEI. The CDR3 sequence is 14 residues long. Written as DNA, the CDR3 is TGTGCCAGCAGTCCTCAGGAAGGTTCCTACGAGCAGTACTTC. Its translation: CASSPQEGSYEQYF. Filled out from reference TRBV2 and TRBJ2-7, the complete variable domain reads EPEVTQTPSHQVTQMGQEVILRCVPISNHLYFYWYRQILGQKVEFLVSFYNNEISEKSEIFDDQFSVERPDGSNFTLKIRSTKLEDSAMYFCASSPQEGSYEQYFGPGTRLTVT.

The chain combines TRBV28 with TRBJ2-7, with TRBD1 matching 9 bases. Looked up from germline, CDR1 is MDHEN and CDR2 is SYDVKM. The CDR3 sequence is 13 residues long. V lost 6 bases and J lost 5; bases outside the gene matches: 5. The CDR3 nucleotides read TGTGCCAGCAGGTTAGGGACAGGGCACGAGCAGTACTTC. Residues: CASRLGTGHEQYF.

The chain combines TRBV14 with TRBJ2-5, with 9 bases that match TRBD1. V trimming: 4 bases; J trimming: 4 bases; junction bases outside the gene matches: 10. Germline-derived CDR1 and CDR2 are SGHDN and FVKESK. The CDR3 covers 16 residues. CDR3 amino acids: CASSLGTGMSIETQYF. The CDR3 nucleotides read TGTGCCAGCAGCCTCGGGACAGGGATGTCGATAGAGACCCAGTACTTC.

This clone was seen a single time. J is TRBJ2-5 and V is TRBV27; TRBD2 matches 11 bases. The J call may not be correct, given that the DNA end is closer to TRBJ2-7. The CDR3 runs to 15 residues. The germline CDR1 and CDR2 sequences are MNHEY and SMNVEV (reference sequence). CDR3 sequence reads: CASSLLAGDDYEQYF. Here the CDR3 DNA reads TGTGCCAGCAGTCTACTAGCGGGGGACGACTACGAGCAGTACTTC.

The rearrangement links TRBV7-6 to TRBJ1-2; D may be TRBD1 (5 bases). The CDR3 has 13 residues. Germline values: CDR1 SGHVS, CDR2 FNYEAQ. With 5 bases removed from V and 8 bases from J, the gap between germline ends came to 15 bases. In DNA form, the CDR3 reads TGTGCCAGCAGCGCGACAGTAGGAGAGGGCTACACCTTC. This sequence encodes CASSATVGEGYTF.

This clone was recorded a few times. The chain combines TRBV6-5 with TRBJ1-1; D gene uncertain. CDR1 and CDR2 (germline): MNHEY, SVGAGI. Trimming removed 0 bases at V and 1 base at J, with 9 bases between. This CDR3 comprises 15 residues. The CDR3 nucleotides read TGTGCCAGCAGTTACTCGAGCGTCGGGAACACTGAAGCTTTCTTT. Its translation: CASSYSSVGNTEAFF.

This clone showed up just once. This chain connects TRBV14 to TRBJ2-5; 8 positions match TRBD2. The CDR3 consists of 17 residues. V shed 3 bases, J shed 5 bases, and the junction held 14 bases outside the gene matches. The V gene's germline CDR1 is SGHDN and CDR2 FVKESK. The CDR3 sequence: CASSHVSPDSGGETQYF. CDR3 bases: TGTGCCAGCAGCCACGTTTCCCCCGACTCGGGAGGGGAGACCCAGTACTTC.

The chain links TRBV4-1 to TRBJ1-6; a weak D match, TRBD1 (6 bases). CDR3 length equals 17 residues. V was shortened by 8 bases and J by 9 bases, with 26 bases between the two germline ends. Germline V CDR1 and CDR2: MGHRA, YSYEKL. The CDR3 reads CASHTNPQGSLISPLHF. CDR3 sequence (DNA): TGCGCCAGCCATACCAACCCCCAGGGGTCCCTAATTTCACCCCTCCACTTT.

The chain uses TRBV28 and TRBJ2-5; 7 bases map to TRBD1. After removal of 6 bases from V and 5 bases from J, the junction contained 6 bases not matched to a gene. The CDR3 sequence is 13 residues long. CDR1 and CDR2 from the germline V gene are MDHEN and SYDVKM. CDR3 sequence (DNA): TGTGCCAGCAGACTGACAGGGATTGAGACCCAGTACTTC. Translated, it gives CASRLTGIETQYF.

In its sample, this clone was seen once. The CDR3, as DNA: TGTGCCAGCAGTTTATCAAGGGGGCCTCTCTCTGGGGCCAACGTCCTGACTTTC. Encoded protein: CASSLSRGPLSGANVLTF. This sequence joins TRBV27 and TRBJ2-6, with TRBD1 matching over 7 bases. CDR1 and CDR2 (germline): MNHEY, SMNVEV (reference sequence). Trimming removed 0 bases from V and 0 bases from J; junction bases left unmatched: 5. The CDR3 is 18 amino acids.

The genes are TRBV2 and TRBJ2-2; 9 positions match TRBD2. Germline V gene sequence: CDR1 SNHLY, CDR2 FYNNEI. V lost 4 bases to trimming and J lost 2 bases; unmatched junction nucleotides: 8. This CDR3 has 17 residues. The CDR3 region has the DNA TGTGCCAGCAGTGCCGGGGGAGCGGGGGGAAACACCGGGGAGCTGTTTTTT. Translated: CASSAGGAGGNTGELFF. Together with reference TRBV2 and TRBJ2-2, the CDR3 gives the full variable domain: EPEVTQTPSHQVTQMGQEVILRCVPISNHLYFYWYRQILGQKVEFLVSFYNNEISEKSEIFDDQFSVERPDGSNFTLKIRSTKLEDSAMYFCASSAGGAGGNTGELFFGEGSRLTVL.

The chain has TRBV19 and TRBJ1-2; the D is unclear. Germline values: CDR1 LNHDA, CDR2 SQIVND (reference sequence). V was clipped by 3 bases and J by 4 bases, with 12 bases between them. This CDR3 has 14 residues. Here the CDR3 DNA reads TGTGCCAGTAGTATGTCCGTTGGGAGCTATGGCTACACCTTC. It encodes CASSMSVGSYGYTF.

The chain combines TRBV7-2 with TRBJ2-7, with a possible D match to TRBD1 (5 bases). The CDR3 sequence is 14 residues long. V shed 0 bases and J shed 1 base, with 7 bases lying between them. Germline V gene data show CDR1 as SGHTA and CDR2 as FQGNSA. The CDR3, as DNA: TGTGCCAGCAGCTTAGCGACAGAATCCTACGAGCAGTACTTC. Protein product: CASSLATESYEQYF.

J is TRBJ2-1 and V is TRBV27; 7 positions agree with TRBD2. This CDR3 comprises 15 residues. V trimming: 5 bases; J trimming: 0 bases; junction bases outside the gene matches: 4. Germline CDR1 is MNHEY and CDR2 is SMNVEV (reference sequence). This CDR3 is CASSPLAGSYNEQFF. The CDR3, as DNA: TGTGCCAGCAGTCCCTTAGCGGGCTCCTACAATGAGCAGTTCTTC.

On this clone itself: An end of the junction differs from the germline gene, which may be a read error. This chain's CDR3 is CASSQAGGSSNEQFF. The CDR3 nucleotides read TGTGCCAGCAGCCAAGCCGGGGGTTCCTCCAATGAGCAGTTCTTC. The V gene is TRBV4-2, the J gene TRBJ2-1; tentatively, D is TRBD2 (6 bases). Looked up from germline, CDR1 is LGHNA and CDR2 is YNFKEQ. The CDR3 length is 15 residues.

This sequence joins TRBV5-4 and TRBJ2-1; TRBD1 aligns across 9 bases. There are 14 residues in the CDR3. Per germline, CDR1 SGHNT and CDR2 YYREEE (reference sequence). The V and J ends lost 3 bases and 9 bases, in that order; junction bases with no gene match: 7. CDR3 DNA: TGTGCCAGCAGCTCCGGGACAGGGATCCGTGAGCAGTTCTTC. Its translation: CASSSGTGIREQFF.

This clone was seen a handful of times. For the CDR3, the DNA is TGTGCCAGCAGTTCGACAGGGAGCGCCTACGAGCAGTACTTC. Encoded protein: CASSSTGSAYEQYF. The rearrangement links TRBV6-6 to TRBJ2-7; 7 positions match TRBD1. The V gene end was trimmed by 4 bases and the J gene end by 2 bases; junction bases not matched to a gene: 5. The CDR3 totals 14 residues. Looked up from germline, CDR1 is MNHNY and CDR2 is SVGAGI (reference sequence).

The chain recombines TRBV6-1 with TRBJ1-2; 9 bases line up with TRBD1. After removal of 4 bases from V and 4 bases from J, the junction contained 4 bases not matched to a gene. This CDR3 has 14 residues. Germline values: CDR1 MNHNS, CDR2 SASEGT. CDR3 bases: TGTGCCAGCAGTGGAACAGGGGGCCCCTATGGCTACACCTTC. The encoded protein is CASSGTGGPYGYTF.

By sample fraction, this clone is medium-sized. This chain links TRBV5-1 with TRBJ1-1; D gene uncertain. Looked up from germline, CDR1 is SGHRS and CDR2 is YFSETQ. The V end was cut by 0 bases, the J end by 3 bases, with 6 bases between. This CDR3 region has 13 residues. CDR3 nucleotide sequence: TGCGCCAGCAGCTTGGCGTCGGACACTGAAGCTTTCTTT. Translated: CASSLASDTEAFF.

In regard to this clone: Other DNA sequences in the sample encode the same CDR3. The chain employs TRBV9 and TRBJ2-5; 7 nucleotides match TRBD2. The DNA end is more similar to TRBJ2-7, so the J call may be wrong. Germline V lookup: CDR1 SGDLS, CDR2 YYNGEE. This CDR3 has 14 amino acids. This chain's CDR3 is CASSVSGGTYEQYF. The DNA for the CDR3 is TGTGCCAGCAGCGTATCCGGGGGGACCTACGAGCAGTACTTC.

This chain links TRBV11-2 with TRBJ1-2; perhaps TRBD1 as D (6 bases). The CDR3 length is 15 residues. The germline V gene encodes CDR1 SGHAT and CDR2 FQNNGV. V lost 1 base to trimming and J lost 4 bases, with 13 bases between them. The CDR3 nucleotides are TGTGCCAGCAGCTTAGTTCCAGGGGCAGGCTATGGCTACACCTTC. It is translated as CASSLVPGAGYGYTF.

The table lists this clone with a count of one. The chain is built from TRBV6-1 and TRBJ2-7; no reliable D call. CDR3 length equals 10 residues. Germline assignment: CDR1 MNHNS and CDR2 SASEGT. Trimming pared 3 bases from V and 5 bases from J, leaving 2 bases between. Here the CDR3 DNA reads TGTGCCAGCAGTGACGACGAGCAGTACTTC. This sequence encodes CASSDDEQYF.